The rows below give T cell receptor beta chains drawn from one sample of a study of a mutant IDH1 vaccine in newly diagnosed glioma. Clones were read by immunoSEQ multiplex PCR, and TCRdb kept only the in-frame ones, dropping some. Altogether nearly 50,000 clones are present, roughly 89% being singletons, with the ten largest covering approximately 2.5%. Sequences were derived from PBMCs, sampled from a glioma patient treated with radiotherapy, temozolomide or both. All receptors come from a man aged 35 to 55 with glioma. CDR3s leave out the opening cysteine and the closing phenylalanine or tryptophan.

ASSGTGGLEQY	TRBJ2-7	TRBV28
SVIQTGGVGEQY	TRBJ2-7	TRBV29-1
ASSLVPGPAF	TRBJ1-1	TRBV28
ASSLGSGRQPQH	TRBJ1-5	TRBV7-6
ASSLGTGIPGELF	TRBJ2-2	TRBV7-3
ASSSQAALSSYEQY	TRBJ2-7	TRBV7-9
ASSRKPETGSREQF	TRBJ2-1	TRBV4-2
ASSLADRGRRGNEQF	TRBJ2-1	TRBV7-2
ASKGLSYEQY	TRBJ2-7	TRBV10-2
ASSADWMGDTQY	TRBJ2-3	TRBV6-1
ASSYRGTGELF	TRBJ2-2	TRBV6-5
ASSPRRASEGYEQY	TRBJ2-7	TRBV7-9
ASRGAGEGGNEQF	TRBJ2-1	TRBV11-3
ASQTGDQPQH	TRBJ1-5	TRBV27
ASSATGTGVDYGYT	TRBJ1-2	TRBV5-1
ASSNGLTRGNTIY	TRBJ1-3	TRBV19
ASKDLAGASNEQF	TRBJ2-1	TRBV7-6
ASSLGSEQF	TRBJ2-1	TRBV5-1
ASSPSGDSDTQY	TRBJ2-3	TRBV4-1
ASSWTEQLAYEQY	TRBJ2-7	TRBV13
ATIYGTEAF	TRBJ1-1	TRBV27
ASRLDRGQSGANVLT	TRBJ2-6	TRBV7-9
ASSPADIKLGTQY	TRBJ2-3	TRBV18
ASSPIPQGDYGYT	TRBJ1-2	TRBV18
ASSPGTSGRAEQY	TRBJ2-7	TRBV4-1
ASSRDAGTGNQPQH	TRBJ1-5	TRBV4-2
ASSVGAGSNYGYT	TRBJ1-2	TRBV9
ASSAQFDTEAF	TRBJ1-1	TRBV2
ASSLGLAGGETQY	TRBJ2-5	TRBV13
AGLLTGQNTGELF	TRBJ2-2	TRBV7-9
ASSRETEAF	TRBJ1-1	TRBV5-1
ASSLAEVGYNEQF	TRBJ2-1	TRBV7-9
ASSLQSVGEQY	TRBJ2-7	TRBV11-3
ASSTLNTEAF	TRBJ1-1	TRBV7-2
ASGTDSMNTEAF	TRBJ1-1	TRBV6-6
ASSLGRGNSNQPQH	TRBJ1-5	TRBV5-8
ATAGGQETQY	TRBJ2-5	TRBV5-6
ASQPGLDTDTQY	TRBJ2-3	TRBV6-5
ASSFRSGSHYEQY	TRBJ2-7	TRBV7-6
ASSKLGAGEQY	TRBJ2-7	TRBV19
ASSPRAHSPEQY	TRBJ2-7	TRBV5-6
ASSVGTGGQPQH	TRBJ1-5	TRBV5-1
ASSTKRGAGNQPQH	TRBJ1-5	TRBV5-6
ASREGDTQY	TRBJ2-3	TRBV6-5
ASSLLAGGATNTGELF	TRBJ2-2	TRBV27
ASKRLGPVYEQY	TRBJ2-7	TRBV5-6
ASSLGGISNQPQH	TRBJ1-5	TRBV7-2
ASRGIYTDTQY	TRBJ2-3	TRBV11-2
ASSEPGGAGTEAF	TRBJ1-1	TRBV25-1
ASNFRGRLADTQY	TRBJ2-3	TRBV19
ASSYVQGLATQY	TRBJ2-5	TRBV6-5
ASSLRSGGFIQPQH	TRBJ1-5	TRBV13
ATSRTKGIGEETQY	TRBJ2-5	TRBV15